The subject of this entry is one TCR beta chain. Its antigen is not identified. The junction shows a germline mismatch at one end, possibly a read error. This specimen belongs to a study of T cells in Graves' hyperthyroidism and ophthalmopathy. Study overall: Peripheral blood was taken when the disease was first diagnosed, before any treatment began. Study-level findings and limits: Blood also carried most thyroid clonotypes expanded above 0.001.

Patients were excluded for uncontrolled infection, other autoimmune disease, pregnancy or lactation. Clinical symptoms, serum thyroxine and TRAb, thyroid ultrasound and orbital computed tomography together formed the diagnostic basis. CDR3 length: 14 residues. Looked up from germline, CDR1 is SGHKS and CDR2 is YYEKEE (reference sequence). Researchers amplified the TCR beta CDR3 regions from RNA transcripts. The TCR CDR3 first-round RT-PCR relied on the HTBI primer set. TCRdb itself ran the multiplex PCR reads through MiXCR, one entry per CDR3 protein. The sample lists roughly 500,000 distinct CDR3 sequences; approximately 23% were seen once.

The J gene is TRBJ2-1, the V gene TRBV5-5; perhaps TRBD2 as D (6 bases). Sequencing input: blood. The receptor comes from a woman aged 65 to 85 with Graves' ophthalmopathy. CDR3 sequence reads: CASSLVAGSNEQSF. As DNA, the CDR3 is TGCGCCAGCAGCTTGGTGGCGGGATCTAATGAGCAGTCCTTC.